Below are 29 T cell receptor beta chains sequenced from a single sample in a study of blood T cells in healthy people across ages. Alongside a J-beta primer mix, a sample-barcoded 5' primer served in a second PCR lasting about 7 to 12 cycles. TCRdb ran MiXCR on the 5' RACE reads and lists one entry per CDR3 protein. The sample holds roughly 700,000 distinct CDR3 sequences, roughly 30% seen once. The sample comprised blood. These receptors all stem from a woman of 80 years or more in good health.

This clonotype was observed many times. CDR3 in DNA: TGCAGCGTTGATCTAGCGGGGGGGCCCAGGGAGACCCAGTACTTC. It yields the protein CSVDLAGGPRETQYF. J is TRBJ2-5 and V is TRBV29-1, with 12 nucleotides matching TRBD2. Germline V lookup: CDR1 SQVTM, CDR2 ANQGSEA. V shed 3 bases, J shed 5 bases, and the junction held 7 bases outside the gene matches. There are 15 residues in the CDR3.

The genes are TRBV24-1 and TRBJ2-3; TRBD2 agrees at 11 bases. CDR3 length: 20 amino acids. Germline V gives CDR1 KGHDR, CDR2 SFDVKD. V dropped 4 bases and J dropped 10; count of bases not matched to a gene: 24. The CDR3, as DNA: TGTGCCACCAGTGACGCGGCACGAGGACTAGCGGGTGGCACCCCTTCAGCGCAGTATTTT. It yields the protein CATSDAARGLAGGTPSAQYF.

The J gene is TRBJ2-7, the V gene TRBV5-1, with 9 bases lining up with TRBD1. Trimming cost V 4 bases and J 5 bases; bases outside gene matches: 13. The CDR3 covers 16 residues. CDR1 and CDR2 (germline): SGHRS, YFSETQ. The CDR3 sequence is CASSPWTGVGGDEQYF. The DNA of the CDR3 is TGCGCCAGCAGCCCGTGGACAGGGGTCGGGGGCGACGAGCAGTACTTC.

In its sample, this clonotype was seen many times. This chain joins TRBV9 and TRBJ2-1; 9 bases map to TRBD1. V lost 3 bases and J lost 7; bases outside the gene matches: 5. In germline, CDR1 is SGDLS, CDR2 YYNGEE. The CDR3 sequence is 14 residues long. CDR3 residues: CASSEGQGVNEQFF. Written as DNA, the CDR3 is TGTGCCAGCAGCGAGGGACAGGGAGTAAATGAGCAGTTCTTC.

This clonotype appeared many times. The chain is built from TRBV20-1 and TRBJ2-4; 16 bases line up with TRBD2. Unmatched junction bases numbered 7, after V lost 2 bases and J lost 0 bases. This CDR3 region has 19 residues. CDR1 and CDR2 (germline): DFQATT, SNEGSKA (reference sequence). CDR3 nucleotide sequence: TGCAGTGCTAGAAAAGAGGGACTAGCGGGGGGGCTAGCCAAAAACATTCAGTACTTC. This codes for CSARKEGLAGGLAKNIQYF.

This clonotype came up many times. The rearrangement links TRBV2 to TRBJ1-2; no reliable D call. Per the germline V gene, CDR1 is SNHLY and CDR2 is FYNNEI. Trimming removed 8 bases from V and 5 bases from J, with 15 bases in between. There are 13 residues in the CDR3. CDR3 sequence (DNA): TGTGCCAGCTCAGTAGGAATCCGGTATGGCTACACCTTC. Amino acids: CASSVGIRYGYTF.

There are many counts of this clonotype. The chain recombines TRBV7-8 with TRBJ2-5, with TRBD2 identical over 14 bases. This CDR3 comprises 16 residues. Per germline, CDR1 SGHVS and CDR2 FQNEAQ. The V and J ends lost 5 bases and 4 bases, in that order; junction bases with no gene match: 6. The CDR3 nucleotides are TGTGCCAGCAGCCTCTGGACTAGCGGGGGGCCAGAGACCCAGTACTTC. This sequence encodes CASSLWTSGGPETQYF.

This clonotype appeared many times. The rearrangement joins TRBV27 to TRBJ2-1, with TRBD2 as a possible D gene (7 bases). The CDR3 contains 19 residues. Per the germline V gene, CDR1 is MNHEY and CDR2 is SMNVEV (reference sequence). The V gene lost 0 bases and the J gene lost 5 bases, with 23 bases spanning the gap. The CDR3 region is CASSLSSTTGRVGHNEQFF. CDR3 DNA sequence: TGTGCCAGCAGTTTATCCTCAACCACAGGGAGGGTTGGGCACAATGAGCAGTTCTTC.

This clonotype was seen more than once but under ten times. A single base separates this from a much larger clone, so it may be a read error. The CDR3 loop reads CASSLSQAIYERYF. CDR3 DNA sequence: TGTGCCAGCAGTTTATCACAGGCAATCTACGAGCGGTACTTC. This chain uses TRBV12-3 or TRBV12-4 with TRBJ2-7, with a tentative D call TRBD1 (5 bases). The CDR3 totals 14 residues.

Remarks on this clonotype: An end of the junction differs from the germline gene, which may be a read error. The chain combines TRBV5-8 with TRBJ1-2, with 8 nucleotides matching TRBD1. CDR3 length: 13 amino acids. From germline, CDR1 is SGHTS and CDR2 YDEGEE. The CDR3 nucleotides read TGTGCCGGCAGCTCTACAGGGGGGTTTGGCTACACCTTC. Translated, it gives CAGSSTGGFGYTF.

This clonotype was counted ten times or more. The rearrangement joins TRBV7-3 to TRBJ2-3; D could derive from TRBD1 or TRBD2 (5 bases each). The V gene lost 5 bases and the J gene lost 0 bases, with 21 bases spanning the gap. Per the germline V gene, CDR1 is SGHTA and CDR2 is FQGTGA. CDR3 length equals 18 residues. For the CDR3, the DNA is TGTGCCAGCAGCCCCCTTTTCCACCGGGGCCGGAGCACAGATACGCAGTATTTT. Amino acid sequence: CASSPLFHRGRSTDTQYF.

This clonotype was counted at least ten times. The rearrangement joins TRBV27 to TRBJ2-5, with 8 bases that match TRBD1. J lost 2 bases, V lost 6 bases, and 8 bases had no gene match. This CDR3 has 15 residues. From germline, CDR1 is MNHEY and CDR2 SMNVEV (reference sequence). DNA of the CDR3: TGTGCCAGCAGCAACTCTAACAGGGGGCAAGAGACCCAGTACTTC. This translates into CASSNSNRGQETQYF.

Notes on this clonotype: An end of the junction differs from the germline gene, which may be a read error. The chain recombines TRBV3-1 with TRBJ2-5, with D hard to call. This CDR3 region has 14 residues. From germline, CDR1 is LGHDT and CDR2 YNNKEL (reference sequence). The CDR3 nucleotides are TGTGCCAGCGGCCAAGGAGTTGGCTCGGGGACCCAGTACTTC. Its translation: CASGQGVGSGTQYF.

Concerning this clonotype: A much larger clone is a single base away; this may be a read error. The chain uses TRBV5-1 and TRBJ2-5, with 12 bases identical to TRBD1. In germline, CDR1 is SGHRS, CDR2 YFSETQ. Trimming removed 4 bases from V and 11 bases from J; junction bases left unmatched: 12. CDR3 length equals 15 residues. The CDR3 sequence: CASSRTGTGGNEQYF. The CDR3 nucleotides read TGCGCCAGCAGCCGCACTGGGACAGGGGGCAATGAGCAGTACTTC.

A remark on this clonotype: The junction departs from the called germline gene at one end, perhaps through a read error. The gene calls are TRBV12-3 or TRBV12-4 and TRBJ2-3, with TRBD2 matching over 10 bases. The CDR3 length is 19 residues. The CDR3 DNA sequence: TGTGCCAGCAGTTTAGAGAGCGGGGGGGATGAAATGCGCGCAGATGCGCAGTATTTT. Amino acids: CASSLESGGDEMRADAQYF.

This clonotype showed up many times. The rearrangement uses TRBV2 and TRBJ2-7; TRBD1 agrees at 8 bases. The V segment lost 6 bases and the J segment 3 bases; nucleotides outside the gene matches: 10. Germline V gives CDR1 SNHLY, CDR2 FYNNEI. The CDR3 spans 15 residues. DNA for the CDR3: TGTGCCAGCAGCGCAGGGGGCGCGATCGGCTACGAGCAGTACTTC. This sequence encodes CASSAGGAIGYEQYF.

This clonotype was seen at least ten times. The chain joins TRBV6-1 to TRBJ1-2; unclear D gene. The CDR3 loop spans 16 amino acids. The germline V gene has CDR1 MNHNS and CDR2 SASEGT. V was trimmed by 0 bases and J by 1 base, leaving 12 bases between them. The CDR3 spells CASSEALGGLNYGYTF. The CDR3 nucleotides read TGTGCCAGCAGTGAAGCGCTTGGTGGACTTAACTATGGCTACACCTTC.

The chain has TRBV29-1 and TRBJ2-2, with no clear D. Trimming took 3 bases from V and 0 from J, leaving 8 bases between them. CDR3 size: 14 residues. CDR1 and CDR2 from the germline V gene are SQVTM and ANQGSEA. The CDR3 nucleotides are TGCAGCGTTGATGTTGCCACGAACACCGGGGAGCTGTTTTTT. Translation: CSVDVATNTGELFF.

In the case of this clonotype: Given a much more abundant clone one base away, this may be a read error. V usage is TRBV7-3 and J usage is TRBJ1-6; D ambiguous. Trimming took off 5 bases at V and 9 bases at J, with 11 bases between the two ends. Germline CDR1 is SGHTA and CDR2 is FQGTGA. The CDR3 has 13 residues. This CDR3 is CASSPNWVSPLHF. The CDR3 nucleotides are TGTGCCAGCAGCCCCAACTGGGTTTCACCCCTCCACTTT.

This clonotype was found a few times. The rearrangement links TRBV7-8 to TRBJ2-3, with no clear D. The germline V gene has CDR1 SGHVS and CDR2 FQNEAQ. CDR3 length: 17 amino acids. Trimming shortened V by 3 bases and J by 2 bases, and 18 bases separated the two germline ends. CDR3 amino acids: CASSFAGVAVTTDTQYF. The CDR3 DNA is TGTGCCAGCAGCTTCGCTGGGGTCGCTGTAACCACAGATACGCAGTATTTT.

This clonotype came up a few times. The genes are TRBV5-5 and TRBJ2-3; D may match TRBD1 or TRBD2 (6 bases each). Germline-derived CDR1 and CDR2 are SGHKS and YYEKEE (reference sequence). Trimming shortened V by 4 bases and J by 4 bases, and 16 bases separated the two germline ends. The CDR3 has 15 residues. CDR3 nucleotides: TGTGCCAGCAGCGAGGGGGGACGGGGGCCAGATACGCAGTATTTT. It yields the protein CASSEGGRGPDTQYF.

This clonotype was detected many times. The chain is built from TRBV29-1 and TRBJ1-2, with D perhaps TRBD1 (5 bases). The CDR3 covers 11 residues. The V gene lost 7 bases and the J gene lost 8 bases, with 14 bases spanning the gap. Per germline, CDR1 SQVTM and CDR2 ANQGSEA. The chain's CDR3 is CSGGEGEGYTF. The CDR3, as DNA: TGCAGCGGGGGGGAAGGGGAAGGCTACACCTTC.

The table lists this clonotype with many counts. The V gene is TRBV6-2 or TRBV6-3, the J gene TRBJ1-1, with TRBD1 as a possible D gene (5 bases). The CDR3 consists of 15 residues. CDR1 is MNHEY, CDR2 SVGEGT, per germline. Trimming removed 5 bases at V and 0 bases at J, with 13 bases between. The CDR3: CASSPQRQMNTEAFF. In DNA, the CDR3 is TGTGCCAGCAGTCCTCAACGACAGATGAACACTGAAGCTTTCTTT.

This clonotype was counted only a few times. Here the CDR3 DNA reads TGCGCCAGCAGCTGGGCCGGTGGGGCCAGCACTGAAGCTTTCTTT. Translation: CASSWAGGASTEAFF. V gene TRBV5-1 combines with J gene TRBJ1-1, with D maybe TRBD1 (5 bases). The V gene lost 3 bases and the J gene lost 4 bases, with 16 bases spanning the gap. Germline V gene lookup returns CDR1 SGHRS and CDR2 YFSETQ. This CDR3 region has 15 residues.

As regards this clonotype: A much larger clone differs by one base, so this may be a read error. The chain is built from TRBV20-1 and TRBJ2-7; TRBD1 might be the D (6 bases). The CDR3 contains 14 residues. CDR1 and CDR2 from the germline V gene are DFQATT and SNEGSKA (reference sequence). V was shortened by 5 bases and J by 8 bases, with 22 bases between the two germline ends. The CDR3 DNA is TGCAGTGCTTCCCGAGAGGTACAGGGTCATAAGCAGTACTTC. This sequence encodes CSASREVQGHKQYF.

As regards this clonotype: A much bigger clone sits one base away, suggesting this may be a read error. This sequence joins TRBV7-2 and TRBJ2-3; no clear D. The CDR3 loop spans 15 amino acids. Deletions cut 8 bases from V and 1 base from J, with 16 bases between. Germline assignment: CDR1 SGHTA and CDR2 FQGNSA. CDR3 in amino acids: CASGPRSSRTDTQYF. The CDR3 nucleotides are TGTGCCAGCGGCCCCAGGAGTTCGCGCACAGATACGCAGTATTTT.

This chain joins TRBV5-1 and TRBJ2-1; 9 positions match TRBD2. V lost 2 bases, J lost 8 bases, and 14 bases stayed unmatched. Germline lookup yields CDR1 SGHRS and CDR2 YFSETQ. The CDR3 length is 17 residues. CDR3 nucleotide sequence: TGCGCCAGCAGCTTATATCCGGAGGTAGCGGGAGTCGATGAGCAGTTCTTC. Protein: CASSLYPEVAGVDEQFF.

The V call is TRBV29-1, the J call TRBJ2-3; 13 nucleotides align to TRBD2. V dropped 6 bases and J dropped 4; count of bases not matched to a gene: 7. Germline loops: CDR1 SQVTM, CDR2 ANQGSEA. The CDR3 is 15 residues long. The CDR3 bases are TGCAGCGTCCTAACTAGCGGGGGGGCCTCAGATACGCAGTATTTT. Amino acids: CSVLTSGGASDTQYF.

Remarks on this clonotype: Mismatch with germline at one junction end may stem from a read error. J is TRBJ2-1 and V is TRBV7-7; 7 bases line up with TRBD2. The CDR3 loop spans 14 amino acids. CDR1 SSHAT and CDR2 FNYEAQ come from the germline V gene (reference sequence). CDR3 sequence reads: CASSLMLADGLMFF. The CDR3 DNA reads as TGTGCTAGCAGTTTGATGCTAGCGGACGGTTTGATGTTCTTC.